These 14 T cell receptor beta chains share one sample of origin, sequenced in a study of CD8 T cells in ankylosing spondylitis. TCRdb passed the 5' RACE reads through MiXCR, listing each CDR3 protein once. The repertoire holds about 100,000 distinct CDR3 sequences, with approximately 25% as singletons. The material sequenced was synovial fluid, either unsorted or a sorted T cell fraction (not recorded which). The origin of the receptors is a male donor with ankylosing spondylitis.

The chain uses TRBV5-5 and TRBJ1-3; the D gene is possibly TRBD1 (6 bases). The CDR3 sequence is 15 residues long. V lost 0 bases and J 2 bases, leaving 9 bases between the germline ends. CDR1 is SGHKS, CDR2 YYEKEE, per germline (reference sequence). The CDR3 nucleotides are TGTGCCAGCAGCTTGGTGGAGGGGGCTGGAAACACCATATATTTT. Translating it yields CASSLVEGAGNTIYF. The full variable domain, its missing parts supplied by reference TRBV5-5 and TRBJ1-3, is DAGVTQSPTHLIKTRGQQVTLRCSPISGHKSVSWYQQVLGQGPQFIFQYYEKEERGRGNFPDRFSARQFPNYSSELNVNALLLGDSALYLCASSLVEGAGNTIYFGEGSWLTVV.

The CDR3 DNA reads TGCGCCAGCAGCTTGAGGTGGGCCGGGGAGCTGTTTTTT. Translating it yields CASSLRWAGELFF. This chain connects TRBV5-1 to TRBJ2-2; D gene ambiguous. CDR1 and CDR2 from the germline V gene are SGHRS and YFSETQ. V was shortened by 1 base and J by 6 bases, with 7 bases between the two germline ends. The CDR3 extends over 13 amino acids.

This clonotype was observed many times. V is TRBV7-2 and J is TRBJ2-1; D is possibly TRBD1 or TRBD2 (6 bases each). This CDR3 is built from 14 residues. In germline, CDR1 is SGHTA, CDR2 FQGNSA. Between the trimmed V and J ends, which lost 5 bases and 7 bases, there was a span of 15 bases. The CDR3 sequence: CASSRDVGGNEQFF. CDR3 DNA sequence: TGTGCCAGCAGCCGGGATGTAGGGGGGAATGAGCAGTTCTTC. Looking up the rest from reference TRBV7-2 and TRBJ2-1 gives the full variable domain: GAGVSQSPSNKVTEKGKDVELRCDPISGHTALYWYRQSLGQGLEFLIYFQGNSAPDKSGLPSDRFSAERTGGSVSTLTIQRTQQEDSAVYLCASSRDVGGNEQFFGPGTRLTVL.

V usage is TRBV12-3 or TRBV12-4 and J usage is TRBJ2-4; a weak D match, TRBD1 (6 bases). Trimming took 5 bases from V and 8 from J, leaving 16 bases between them. The CDR3 has 14 residues. In DNA, the CDR3 is TGTGCCAGCAGTAGATCACAGGGTTCGGACATTCAGTACTTC. Amino acid sequence: CASSRSQGSDIQYF.

A few counts support this clonotype. This chain links TRBV6-1 with TRBJ1-1, with unresolved D. The germline gives CDR1 MNHNS, CDR2 SASEGT. The CDR3 loop spans 13 amino acids. With 7 bases removed from V and 6 bases from J, the gap between germline ends came to 15 bases. CDR3 in amino acids: CASTDNLGAEAFF. The CDR3 coding sequence is TGTGCCAGCACTGACAACCTTGGGGCTGAAGCTTTCTTT.

Regarding this clonotype: A much larger clone is a single base away; this may be a read error. The chain is built from TRBV3-1 and TRBJ2-2, with D possibly being TRBD2 (6 bases). There are 18 residues in the CDR3. Germline lookup yields CDR1 LGHDT and CDR2 YNNKEL (reference sequence). The CDR3 region is CASSKDPPWTTNTGELFF. The CDR3 DNA is TGTGCCAGCAGCAAAGATCCTCCTTGGACTACGAACACCGGGGAGCTGTTTTTT.

The rearrangement uses TRBV11-3 and TRBJ2-1, with 10 bases aligning to TRBD2. The J segment lost 4 bases and the V segment lost 5 bases, leaving 5 bases of the junction unmatched. Looked up from germline, CDR1 is SGHNT and CDR2 is YENEEA. CDR3 length equals 15 residues. CDR3 protein: CASSAGTSAYNEQFF. In DNA, the CDR3 is TGTGCCAGCAGCGCCGGGACTAGCGCTTACAATGAGCAGTTCTTC.

J is TRBJ1-3 and V is TRBV5-5; 9 nucleotides align to TRBD1. Germline values: CDR1 SGHKS, CDR2 YYEKEE (reference sequence). J gave up 1 base and V 4 bases, and 6 bases lay outside the gene matches. The CDR3 has 16 amino acids. DNA of the CDR3: TGTGCCAGCAGCCGGTCACAGGGGGCATCTGGAAACACCATATATTTT. The encoded protein is CASSRSQGASGNTIYF.

The gene calls are TRBV7-8 and TRBJ2-1; TRBD2 might be the D (5 bases). The V gene lost 0 bases and the J gene lost 13 bases, with 16 bases spanning the gap. The CDR3 is made up of 14 amino acids. The germline gives CDR1 SGHVS, CDR2 FQNEAQ. CDR3 loop: CASSLAIHGRSQFF. The CDR3 DNA follows: TGTGCCAGCAGCTTAGCGATCCATGGGAGAAGTCAGTTCTTC.

The chain joins TRBV11-2 to TRBJ2-2; D is perhaps TRBD1 (6 bases). Trimming took 5 bases from V and 7 from J, leaving 20 bases between them. Per the germline V gene, CDR1 is SGHAT and CDR2 is FQNNGV. The CDR3 runs 16 residues. In nucleotides, the CDR3 is TGTGCCAGCAGCCCACAGGGAAATGATGTCGGCGGGGAGCTGTTTTTT. It is translated as CASSPQGNDVGGELFF.

The chain has TRBV10-3 and TRBJ1-5; D gene unclear. The ends were cut back, 6 bases at V and 1 base at J, with 7 bases in the middle. Germline V CDR1 and CDR2: ENHRY, SYGVKD. This CDR3 spans 13 amino acids. Here the CDR3 DNA reads TGTGCCATCAGCGCGGACAGCAATCAGCCCCAGCATTTT. Its translation: CAISADSNQPQHF.

In its sample, this clonotype was seen a few times. V is TRBV11-2 and J is TRBJ2-1; TRBD2 matches at 13 bases. Germline CDR1 reads SGHAT; CDR2 reads FQNNGV. This CDR3 spans 18 amino acids. The V segment lost 2 bases and the J segment 8 bases; nucleotides outside the gene matches: 12. CDR3 residues: CASSLRWGTSGRGDEQFF. The CDR3 DNA sequence: TGTGCCAGCAGCTTACGATGGGGAACTAGCGGGAGGGGTGATGAGCAGTTCTTC.

V is TRBV28 and J is TRBJ2-7; 12 bases map to TRBD2. The CDR3 loop spans 16 amino acids. V lost 5 bases, J lost 5 bases, and 10 bases stayed unmatched. In germline, CDR1 is MDHEN, CDR2 SYDVKM. CDR3 DNA: TGTGCCAGCAGTCCCCCCGGACTAGCGGGAATTCACGAGCAGTACGTC. Translating gives CASSPPGLAGIHEQYV.

V gene TRBV20-1 combines with J gene TRBJ1-1; D not resolved. V lost 4 bases, J lost 6 bases, and 3 bases lay in between. The CDR3 runs 9 residues. Germline CDR1 is DFQATT and CDR2 is SNEGSKA (reference sequence). The CDR3 region is CSAIPEAFF. CDR3 bases: TGCAGTGCTATCCCTGAAGCTTTCTTT.